This T cell receptor (beta chain) came from a study of blood T cell repertoires in COVID-19. Study-wide context: The study drew acute and convalescent COVID-19 samples from the United States, Italy and Spain.

Using immunoSEQ multiplex PCR, the repertoire was profiled, and TCRdb retains in-frame clones only, with some absent. The sample has about 50,000 clones; 88% are singletons. The CDR3 totals 13 residues. Germline values: CDR1 MNHEY, CDR2 SVGEGT. The junction had 5 bases not matched to a gene; V was cut back by 4 bases and J by 6 bases. The source of this sequence is a human donor with active COVID-19. The donor label of this sample is uncertain. The chain has TRBV6-2 or TRBV6-3 and TRBJ1-2; 7 bases match TRBD1. Sequencing used peripheral blood. The CDR3 DNA follows: TGTGCCAGCAGTTCCAGACAGGGCCATGGCTACACCTTC. Encoded protein: CASSSRQGHGYTF.